Presented here are 20 T cell receptor beta chains from one specimen sequenced in a study of tumor and adjacent non-tumor tissue in lung cancer. No cell sorting was done before RNA was extracted from the tissue. A modified ARM-PCR protocol with three rounds of nested PCR amplified TCRbeta. One entry per CDR3 protein, called by TCRdb with MiXCR from the multiplex PCR reads. Seen here are approximately 120,000 distinct CDR3 sequences, more than 70% observed once, and the top ten hold about 39%. Sequences were obtained from lung tumor tissue. The source of these receptors is a woman aged 55-69 years with non-small cell lung cancer.

The chain couples TRBV20-1 to TRBJ1-1; tentative D call: TRBD1 (5 bases). The ends were cut back, 7 bases at V and 5 bases at J, with 20 bases in the middle. Germline-derived CDR1 and CDR2 are DFQATT and SNEGSKA (reference sequence). The CDR3 totals 14 residues. CDR3 nucleotide sequence: TGCAGTGATGGGGGGGGGACTGGGAGGACTGAAGCTTTCTTT. This codes for CSDGGGTGRTEAFF.

The chain uses TRBV14 and TRBJ1-4, with D uncertain. The V gene lost 4 bases and the J gene lost 4 bases, with 16 bases spanning the gap. Looked up from germline, CDR1 is SGHDN and CDR2 is FVKESK. This CDR3 has 16 amino acids. The CDR3 protein is CASSLGLLVINEKLFF. In nucleotides, the CDR3 is TGTGCCAGCAGCCTAGGACTCTTGGTAATTAATGAAAAACTGTTTTTT. Filled out from reference TRBV14 and TRBJ1-4, the complete variable domain reads EAGVTQFPSHSVIEKGQTVTLRCDPISGHDNLYWYRRVMGKEIKFLLHFVKESKQDESGMPNNRFLAERTGGTYSTLKVQPAELEDSGVYFCASSLGLLVINEKLFFGSGTQLSVL.

Details on this clonotype: A much bigger clone sits one base away, suggesting this may be a read error. The chain carries TRBV11-3 and TRBJ2-3; D gene ambiguous. The CDR3 totals 12 residues. Germline V gives CDR1 SGHNT, CDR2 YENEEA. For the CDR3, the DNA is TGTGTCAGCAGCTCAAGGACAGATACGCAGTATTTT. It specifies CVSSSRTDTQYF.

Concerning this clonotype itself: Just one base apart from a much larger clone, this may be a read error. The rearrangement links TRBV20-1 to TRBJ1-4; D is possibly TRBD1 (5 bases). The CDR3 is 13 residues long. The germline gives CDR1 DFQATT, CDR2 SNEGSKA (reference sequence). This chain's CDR3 is CGSDSGQGEKLFF. For the CDR3, the DNA is TGCGGTTCAGACAGTGGGCAAGGGGAAAAACTGTTTTTT.

About this clonotype: The junction and the germline gene differ at one end; a read error may be behind it. The chain couples TRBV11-2 to TRBJ2-7; D is undetermined. This CDR3 spans 16 amino acids. Germline CDR1 is SGHAT and CDR2 is FQNNGV. CDR3 protein: CASSSTESAGSYQQYF. The CDR3 DNA is TGTGCAAGCAGCTCCACCGAAAGTGCAGGCTCCTACCAGCAGTACTTC.

The V call is TRBV11-3, the J call TRBJ1-2; D not certain. Trimming removed 2 bases at V and 8 bases at J, with 12 bases between. The CDR3 contains 13 residues. The germline V gene has CDR1 SGHNT and CDR2 YENEEA. The CDR3 DNA is TGTGCCAGCAGCTTATATGGAAAAGAGGGCTACACCTTC. As protein: CASSLYGKEGYTF.

With regard to this clonotype: The germline gene is not matched at one end of the junction; a read error may be the cause. The gene calls are TRBV11-2 and TRBJ1-5, with 10 positions matching TRBD1. This CDR3 is 13 amino acids long. Germline-derived CDR1 and CDR2 are SGHAT and FQNNGV. CDR3 protein: CVSSRDRGEPHHF. CDR3 DNA sequence: TGTGTCAGCTCCCGGGACAGGGGTGAGCCTCATCATTTT.

As concerns this clonotype: A much larger clone differs from this one at a single base, so this may be a read error. The chain carries TRBV11-3 and TRBJ2-1, with 10 bases fitting TRBD2. This CDR3 is built from 19 residues. The germline CDR1 and CDR2 sequences are SGHNT and YENEEA. V gave up 4 bases and J gave up 0 bases; unmatched junction bases: 12. The CDR3 nucleotides read TGTGCCAGCAGCTCTCTACTAGCGGGGCGTCTTAGCTCCTACAATGAGCAGTTCTTC. Amino acids: CASSSLLAGRLSSYNEQFF.

Notes on this clonotype: At one end the junction does not follow the germline gene, possibly because of a read error. The chain couples TRBV11-2 to TRBJ2-3; D is perhaps TRBD1 (6 bases). CDR3 length: 14 residues. Germline CDR1 and CDR2: SGHAT and FQNNGV. Here the CDR3 reads CASRLTRDTNTQYF. The CDR3 coding sequence is TGTGCCAGCAGGCTGACTCGGGACACAAATACGCAGTATTTT.

This clonotype was counted once. This chain uses TRBV29-1 with TRBJ2-7; possibly TRBD1 for D (6 bases). Germline loops: CDR1 SQVTM, CDR2 ANQGSEA. The CDR3 is made up of 12 amino acids. CDR3 protein: CIIEGQTYEQYF. CDR3 in DNA: TGCATCATTGAAGGACAGACCTACGAGCAGTACTTC.

The chain has TRBV20-1 and TRBJ2-7, with TRBD2 matching over 9 bases. Germline values: CDR1 DFQATT, CDR2 SNEGSKA (reference sequence). V trimming: 3 bases; J trimming: 6 bases; junction bases outside the gene matches: 18. The CDR3 loop spans 17 amino acids. DNA for the CDR3: TGCAGTGCTAGTAGTGGTAACGAGGGCCGCGGGAGGGGCGAGCAGTACTTC. Amino acids: CSASSGNEGRGRGEQYF.

This chain uses TRBV6-6 with TRBJ2-3, with D possibly TRBD1 on 6 matching bases. Germline CDR1 and CDR2: MNHNY and SVGAGI (reference sequence). The CDR3 runs to 14 residues. Trimming left V 4 bases short and J 7 bases short, with 15 bases between. CDR3 protein: CASSCWLQGNTQYF. The CDR3 DNA reads TGTGCCAGCAGTTGCTGGTTGCAGGGGAATACGCAGTATTTT.

Concerning this clonotype: This may come from a read error, since a much larger clone is one base off. The J gene is TRBJ1-5, the V gene TRBV12-3 or TRBV12-4; D is unclear. This CDR3 spans 14 amino acids. Trimming took 3 bases from V and 2 from J, leaving 8 bases between them. The CDR3 loop is CASSLFQGNQPQHF. The CDR3 coding sequence is TGTGCCAGCAGTTTGTTCCAGGGCAATCAGCCCCAGCATTTT.

This chain links TRBV4-2 with TRBJ1-6; 10 bases agree with TRBD1. This CDR3 contains 15 residues. Per germline, CDR1 LGHNA and CDR2 YNFKEQ. The V segment lost 5 bases and the J segment 7 bases; nucleotides outside the gene matches: 5. For the CDR3, the DNA is TGTGCCAGCAGCACCCGGACAGGGGGGAATTCACCCCTCCACTTT. Translating it yields CASSTRTGGNSPLHF.

This clonotype was detected ten times or more. This chain joins TRBV4-1 and TRBJ1-5, with 8 positions matching TRBD1. CDR3 length equals 16 residues. Germline lookup yields CDR1 MGHRA and CDR2 YSYEKL. V lost 3 bases and J lost 5; bases outside the gene matches: 9. CDR3 in amino acids: CASSQRTGTTYQPQHF. The CDR3, as DNA: TGCGCCAGCAGCCAGAGGACAGGGACAACCTATCAGCCCCAGCATTTT.

The V gene is TRBV29-1, the J gene TRBJ1-1; D remains ambiguous. The V end was cut by 1 base, the J end by 1 base, with 10 bases between. CDR1 is SQVTM and CDR2 is ANQGSEA in the germline V gene. There are 14 residues in the CDR3. The CDR3 coding sequence is TGCAGCGTTGAAGGGAGATCAGGGAACACTGAAGCTTTCTTT. Translated, it gives CSVEGRSGNTEAFF.

A note on this clonotype: At one boundary the junction diverges from the germline segment, which might be a read error. V is TRBV28 and J is TRBJ1-5; D not certain. Germline values: CDR1 MDHEN, CDR2 SYDVKM. This CDR3 contains 15 residues. The CDR3 region is CTSSLPDGVYQPQHF. The CDR3 DNA follows: TGTACCAGCAGTTTACCGGACGGGGTGTATCAGCCCCAGCATTTT.

Points on this clonotype: A single base separates this from a much larger clone, so it may be a read error. This rearrangement joins TRBV10-1 to TRBJ2-3; D gene unclear. This CDR3 is 14 amino acids long. Germline V gene lookup returns CDR1 WNHNN and CDR2 SYGVQD (reference sequence). The V end was cut by 5 bases, the J end by 2 bases, with 11 bases between. CDR3 sequence: CASSQTCFTDTQYF. The CDR3 DNA sequence: TGCGCCAGCAGTCAGACATGCTTCACAGATACGCAGTATTTT.

This clonotype was seen many times. The DNA is left out, because the CDR3 cannot be placed on it with certainty; the CDR3 is given as TCRdb lists it. The J gene is TRBJ2-5, the V gene TRBV28; the D segment call TRBD1 is taken from the table without a DNA check. The CDR3 numbers 15 amino acids, ends counted. Germline assignment: CDR1 MDHEN and CDR2 SYDVKM. The CDR3 is CASSTSTAARETQYF.

Regarding this clonotype: It may be a read error: a sequence one base away is much more abundant. The genes are TRBV10-1 and TRBJ2-3, with D possibly matching TRBD1 (5 bases). This CDR3 is built from 16 residues. V lost 6 bases and J lost 0, with 16 bases in between. Germline V gives CDR1 WNHNN, CDR2 SYGVQD (reference sequence). Here the CDR3 DNA reads TGCGCCAGCAGGACCCTCGGCAGGGCTAGCACAGATACGCAGTATTTT. Protein product: CASRTLGRASTDTQYF.